The 15 T cell receptor beta chains in this list originate from one sample, sequenced in a study of cytomegalovirus exposure and HLA in healthy donors. The PCR contained 60 Vbeta and 13 Jbeta primers. Profiled with immunoSEQ multiplex PCR; TCRdb holds only in-frame clones, not every one. The sample yields some 190,000 clones, around a tenth seen once. Sequencing used PBMCs. The source is a woman aged 25 to 39 in good health and CMV-seropositive.

A few counts support this clone. The V call is TRBV9, the J call TRBJ2-7, with TRBD1 identical over 7 bases. Germline assignment: CDR1 SGDLS and CDR2 YYNGEE. The J segment lost 2 bases and the V segment lost 0 bases, leaving 11 bases of the junction unmatched. The CDR3 consists of 17 residues. CDR3 loop: CASSVATGQETTYEQYF. CDR3 sequence (DNA): TGTGCCAGCAGCGTAGCTACAGGACAGGAAACCACCTACGAGCAGTACTTC.

This chain connects TRBV7-2 to TRBJ1-2, with 8 bases that match TRBD1. CDR3 length: 18 amino acids. V dropped 1 base and J dropped 2; count of bases not matched to a gene: 12. CDR1 SGHTA and CDR2 FQGNSA come from the germline V gene. In nucleotides, the CDR3 is TGTGCCAGCAGCTTAGTTCTTCCGGGGACAGGTCGCAACTATGGCTACACCTTC. Translation: CASSLVLPGTGRNYGYTF.

Only a few counts were recorded for this clone. This chain connects TRBV29-1 to TRBJ1-1; 8 bases align to TRBD1. Losses at the gene ends were 4 bases for V and 0 bases for J; bases not matched to a gene: 4. CDR1 and CDR2 from the germline V gene are SQVTM and ANQGSEA. The CDR3 consists of 14 residues. CDR3 nucleotides: TGCAGCGTTGGGAGGACAGGGATGAACACTGAAGCTTTCTTT. Amino acids: CSVGRTGMNTEAFF.

The chain uses TRBV21-1 and TRBJ2-5; the table names TRBD1, a call not compared with the DNA. TRBV21-1 is annotated as a pseudogene. The CDR3 has 15 residues. The CDR3 sequence is CASSFRSRDRKTQYF. CDR3 sequence (DNA): TGTGCCAGCAGCTTCCGAAGCCGGGACAGGAAGACCCAGTACTTC.

This clone was counted between two and nine times. The CDR3 DNA follows: TGTGCCATCAGCGGGGATCCTAATCAGCCCCAGCATTTT. It is translated as CAISGDPNQPQHF. The chain uses TRBV10-3 and TRBJ1-5; no definite D call. The CDR3 has 13 amino acids. CDR1 is ENHRY, CDR2 SYGVKD, per germline. Trimming removed 6 bases at V and 4 bases at J, with 10 bases between.

This chain uses TRBV28 with TRBJ1-4; TRBD1 aligns across 9 bases. Germline trimming cut 6 bases from V and 8 bases from J; bases unmatched to any gene: 10. Germline CDR1 is MDHEN and CDR2 is SYDVKM. The CDR3 contains 15 residues. The CDR3 DNA reads TGTGCCAGCAGCCGGGGACAGGGAACTGAGGAAAAACTGTTTTTT. Translated: CASSRGQGTEEKLFF.

In its sample, this clone was seen a few times. V usage is TRBV11-1 and J usage is TRBJ2-2; 12 nucleotides agree with TRBD1. Trimming took 5 bases from V and 3 from J; bases not matched to a gene: 4. Germline CDR1 is SGHAT and CDR2 is FQDESV (reference sequence). The CDR3 sequence is 16 residues long. CDR3 in DNA: TGTGCCAGCAGCCCGGGACAGGGGGCGGACACCGGGGAGCTGTTTTTT. This translates into CASSPGQGADTGELFF. Complete variable domain (other parts from reference TRBV11-1 and TRBJ2-2): EAEVAQSPRYKITEKSQAVAFWCDPISGHATLYWYRQILGQGPELLVQFQDESVVDDSQLPKDRFSAERLKGVDSTLKIQPAELGDSAMYLCASSPGQGADTGELFFGEGSRLTVL.

The V gene is TRBV5-1, the J gene TRBJ2-2, with D perhaps TRBD2 (6 bases). This CDR3 spans 14 amino acids. Germline V CDR1 and CDR2: SGHRS, YFSETQ. V shed 4 bases and J shed 8 bases, with 15 bases lying between them. CDR3 nucleotide sequence: TGCGCCAGCAGCCCTCGACTAGGCCCGGGGGAGCTGTTTTTT. Amino acids: CASSPRLGPGELFF.

This clone was picked up a small number of times. Here the CDR3 reads CASSRDRANGYTF. In DNA, the CDR3 is TGTGCCAGCAGCCGGGACAGGGCAAATGGCTACACCTTC. This chain joins TRBV7-9 and TRBJ1-2, with TRBD1 identical over 9 bases. CDR1 and CDR2 (germline): SEHNR, FQNEAQ (reference sequence). V dropped 5 bases and J dropped 6; count of bases not matched to a gene: 4. This CDR3 comprises 13 residues.

This sequence joins TRBV21-1 and TRBJ2-7; the table's D call, TRBD1, has no DNA check behind it. TRBV21-1 is described as a pseudogene. This CDR3 is built from 14 residues. The CDR3 DNA follows: TGTGCCAGCAGCAAAGTACAGGGAACCTACGAGCAGTACTTC. Translation: CASSKVQGTYEQYF.

This chain links TRBV29-1 with TRBJ2-3; TRBD2 agrees at 9 bases. CDR1 is SQVTM and CDR2 is ANQGSEA in the germline V gene. J gave up 6 bases and V 4 bases, and 8 bases lay outside the gene matches. This CDR3 is built from 14 residues. CDR3: CSVAGGRAVDTQYF. CDR3 nucleotides: TGCAGCGTTGCAGGCGGGAGGGCCGTGGATACGCAGTATTTT.

The V gene is TRBV6-5, the J gene TRBJ1-1; D remains unclear. The germline V gene has CDR1 MNHEY and CDR2 SVGAGI. Trimming stripped 4 bases from V and 10 bases from J, with 10 bases between. The CDR3 loop spans 11 amino acids. The CDR3 DNA sequence: TGTGCCAGCAGTTTTGGAGATTCAGCTTTCTTT. As protein: CASSFGDSAFF.

The chain recombines TRBV19 with TRBJ2-3; TRBD1 matches at 7 bases. J gave up 0 bases and V 7 bases, and 7 bases lay outside the gene matches. The germline CDR1 and CDR2 sequences are LNHDA and SQIVND (reference sequence). The CDR3 has 15 amino acids. The CDR3 region has the DNA TGTGCCAGTAACCCAAGACAGGGTAGCACAGATACGCAGTATTTT. Amino acid sequence: CASNPRQGSTDTQYF.

V usage is TRBV6-6 and J usage is TRBJ2-1, with a weak D call TRBD2 (5 bases). This CDR3 spans 12 amino acids. V was clipped by 6 bases and J by 6 bases, with 9 bases between them. CDR1 MNHNY and CDR2 SVGAGI come from the germline V gene (reference sequence). The CDR3 loop reads CASRERVNEQFF. As DNA, the CDR3 is TGTGCCAGCAGGGAGAGGGTCAATGAGCAGTTCTTC.

Only a few counts were recorded for this clone. The rearrangement uses TRBV6-4 and TRBJ2-3, with D possibly matching TRBD2 (6 bases). V lost 2 bases and J lost 2, with 14 bases in between. In germline, CDR1 is MRHNA, CDR2 SNTAGT. This CDR3 has 16 residues. The CDR3, as DNA: TGTGCCAGCAGTGACGGCTTCGGGGGTCTCACAGATACGCAGTATTTT. This gives the protein CASSDGFGGLTDTQYF.